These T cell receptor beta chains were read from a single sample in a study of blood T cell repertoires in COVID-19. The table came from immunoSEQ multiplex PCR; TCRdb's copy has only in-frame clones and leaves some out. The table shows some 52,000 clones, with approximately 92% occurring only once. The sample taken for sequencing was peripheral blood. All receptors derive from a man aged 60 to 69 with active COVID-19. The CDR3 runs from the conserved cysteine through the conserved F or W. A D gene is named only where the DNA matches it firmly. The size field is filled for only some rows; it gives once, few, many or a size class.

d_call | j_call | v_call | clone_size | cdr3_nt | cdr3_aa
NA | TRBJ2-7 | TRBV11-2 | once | TGTGCCAGCAGCCCCAAACCCCAACCTACGGAGCAGTACTTC | CASSPKPQPTEQYF
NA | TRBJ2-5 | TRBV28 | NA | TGTGCCAGCAGTACCCTCCGCACCGGAGACTCACTCTGGGAGACCCAGTACTTC | CASSTLRTGDSLWETQYF
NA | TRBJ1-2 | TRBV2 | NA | TGTGCCAGCAGTGGCCTAACCGGGGGTTTCGGTGGCTACACCTTC | CASSGLTGGFGGYTF
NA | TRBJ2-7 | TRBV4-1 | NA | TGCGCCAGCAGCCAAGACCAGGGGCCGACGGGCTACGAGCAGTACTTC | CASSQDQGPTGYEQYF
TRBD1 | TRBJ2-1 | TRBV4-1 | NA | TGCGCCAGCAGCAAAGACAGGGTGGGGAACAATGAGCAGTTCTTC | CASSKDRVGNNEQFF
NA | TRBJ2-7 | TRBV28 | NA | TGTGCCAGCAGTGTACACAGGGCTTCGAGTTACGAGCAGTACTTC | CASSVHRASSYEQYF
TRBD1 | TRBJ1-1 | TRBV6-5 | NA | TGTGCCAGCAGGACTCGGGACAGGGGGCATACTGAAGCTTTCTTT | CASRTRDRGHTEAFF
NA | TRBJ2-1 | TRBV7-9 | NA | TGTGCCAGCAGCTTATTTTTGAGCTCCTACAATGAGCAGTTCTTC | CASSLFLSSYNEQFF
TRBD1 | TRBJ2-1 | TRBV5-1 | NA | TGCGCCAGCAGTCCGGGACAGCGGAACAATGAGCAGTTCTTC | CASSPGQRNNEQFF
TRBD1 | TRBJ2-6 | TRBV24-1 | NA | TGTGCCACCAGTAAGTCAACAGGGGGTGGCTCTGGGGCCAACGTCCTGACTTTC | CATSKSTGGGSGANVLTF
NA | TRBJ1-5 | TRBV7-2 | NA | TGTGCCAGCAGCCCAGAGGTGGATCAGCCCCAGCATTTT | CASSPEVDQPQHF
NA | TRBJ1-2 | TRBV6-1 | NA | TGTGCCAGCATCGCGCAGGGAGGCTATGGCTACACCTTC | CASIAQGGYGYTF
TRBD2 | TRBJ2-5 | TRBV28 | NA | TGTGCCAGCAGACTCGGGAGGCCCGGGGAGACCCAGTACTTC | CASRLGRPGETQYF
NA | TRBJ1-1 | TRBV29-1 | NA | TGCAGCGTTGAATCACAGTGGTACACTGAAGCTTTCTTT | CSVESQWYTEAFF
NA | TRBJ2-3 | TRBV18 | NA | TGTGCCAGCTCACCCGGTTCTAGCACAGATACGCAGTATTTT | CASSPGSSTDTQYF
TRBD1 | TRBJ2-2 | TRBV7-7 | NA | TGTGCCAGCAGCTTGGACAGGGTCGGGGAGCTGTTTTTT | CASSLDRVGELFF
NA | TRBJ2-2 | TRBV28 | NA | TGTGCCAGCAGTTTTTCGGGATCCGGGGAGCTGTTTTTT | CASSFSGSGELFF
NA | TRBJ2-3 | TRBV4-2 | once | TGTGCCAGCAGCCAAACAGGACAGACTAGCACAGATACGCAGTATTTT | CASSQTGQTSTDTQYF
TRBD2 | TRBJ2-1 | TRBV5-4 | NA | TGTGCCAGCAGCCTGGGTGGGGCTAGCGGATACAATGAGCAGTTCTTC | CASSLGGASGYNEQFF
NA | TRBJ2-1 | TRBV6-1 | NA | TGTGCCAGCAGTGAAGCGAACAGGTTCTACAATGAGCAGTTCTTC | CASSEANRFYNEQFF
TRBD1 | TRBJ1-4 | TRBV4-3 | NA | TGCGCCAGCAGCCAAGACGGACAGGGGATCGGGCCGAATGAAAAACTGTTTTTT | CASSQDGQGIGPNEKLFF
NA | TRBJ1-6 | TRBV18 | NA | TGTGCCAGCTCACCACGCAGGGTCGATAGCTCCTATAATTCACCCCTCCACTTT | CASSPRRVDSSYNSPLHF
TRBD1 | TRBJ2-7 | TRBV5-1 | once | TGCGCCAGCAGCGTAGCCGGGACAGGTGAAGCCTACGAGCAGTACTTC | CASSVAGTGEAYEQYF
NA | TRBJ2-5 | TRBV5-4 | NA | TGTGCCAGCACCGAGACCCCGGGTCGAGAGACCCAGTACTTC | CASTETPGRETQYF
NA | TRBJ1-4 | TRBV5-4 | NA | TGTGCCAGCAGCTCCGGCGGGGGGGTTACTAATGAAAAACTGTTTTTT | CASSSGGGVTNEKLFF
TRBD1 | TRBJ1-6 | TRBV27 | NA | TGTGCCAGCAGTTTGCAGGGGGCTGCTAATTCACCCCTCCACTTT | CASSLQGAANSPLHF
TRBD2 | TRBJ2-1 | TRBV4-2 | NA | TGTGCCAGCAGCCACGGGACTAGATCCAATGAGCAGTTCTTC | CASSHGTRSNEQFF
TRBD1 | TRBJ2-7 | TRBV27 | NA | TGTGCCAGCAGTCCCCGACAGGGGAAAAACTACGAGCAGTACTTC | CASSPRQGKNYEQYF
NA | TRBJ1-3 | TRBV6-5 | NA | TGTGCCAGCAGTCTCGACAACTCTGGAAACACCATATATTTT | CASSLDNSGNTIYF